Listed here are 4 T cell receptor beta chains from one sample, sequenced in a study of T cells in Graves' hyperthyroidism and ophthalmopathy. There were TCR beta CDR3 regions amplified from RNA transcripts. The TCR CDR3 was amplified in a first-round RT-PCR using the HTBI primer set. A single record per CDR3 protein comes from TCRdb applying MiXCR to the multiplex PCR reads. The data contain roughly 600,000 distinct CDR3 sequences, about 14% of them singletons. The sample comprised blood. These receptors all come from a woman aged 50 to 65 with Graves' ophthalmopathy.

This chain joins TRBV6-2 or TRBV6-3 and TRBJ2-3; 9 bases are shared with TRBD2. Germline CDR1 reads MNHEY; CDR2 reads SVGEGT. The CDR3 runs to 14 residues. Trimming at V came to 7 bases and at J to 4 bases, leaving 6 bases not matched to a gene. The CDR3 reads CASKISGSADTQYF. As DNA, the CDR3 is TGTGCCAGCAAAATTAGCGGGAGTGCAGATACGCAGTATTTT.

This clonotype occurred many times. The CDR3 bases are TGTGCCAGAGTATTACAGGGGGCGGTCTCCACCGGGGAGCTGTTTTTT. Protein sequence: CARVLQGAVSTGELFF. The rearrangement uses TRBV28 and TRBJ2-2; 9 bases are a match to TRBD1. V was pared by 9 bases and J by 4 bases, with 12 bases of the junction left unmatched. The CDR3 is 16 amino acids. Germline CDR1 is MDHEN and CDR2 is SYDVKM.

This clonotype was observed a few times. This sequence joins TRBV10-3 and TRBJ2-3; tentative D call: TRBD2 (5 bases). This CDR3 has 16 amino acids. Germline V gene sequence: CDR1 ENHRY, CDR2 SYGVKD. Trimming shortened V by 4 bases and J by 2 bases, and 16 bases separated the two germline ends. The CDR3 nucleotides are TGTGCCATCAGTGGAAAACTAGGGCCTTACACAGATACGCAGTATTTT. This translates into CAISGKLGPYTDTQYF.

This clonotype has a count of ten or more. The rearrangement joins TRBV20-1 to TRBJ2-2; TRBD2 aligns across 7 bases. The J segment lost 6 bases and the V segment lost 5 bases, leaving 9 bases of the junction unmatched. This CDR3 contains 14 residues. Looked up from germline, CDR1 is DFQATT and CDR2 is SNEGSKA (reference sequence). CDR3 sequence reads: CSAWDYRTPGELFF. CDR3 nucleotides: TGCAGTGCTTGGGACTATCGCACCCCCGGGGAGCTGTTTTTT.